This TCR beta chain was identified during a study of T cell responses to AZD1222 COVID-19 vaccine. Sequencing was performed with immunoSEQ multiplex PCR; in TCRdb, only in-frame clones are kept and a portion is missing. The sample records 100,000 to 140,000 clones, nearly 90% being singletons. Trimming removed 3 bases at V and 4 bases at J, with 3 bases between. Germline CDR1 is KGHDR and CDR2 is SFDVKD. The CDR3 has 11 residues. This material consisted of peripheral blood, taken 28 days after the second AZD1222 dose. The sequence derives from an adult who received the AZD1222 COVID-19 vaccine. This chain uses TRBV24-1 with TRBJ2-7; D is unresolved. The CDR3 spells CATSDRYEQYF. The CDR3 DNA is TGTGCCACCAGTGATAGGTACGAGCAGTACTTC.